What follows are 21 T cell receptor beta chains derived from one specimen sequenced in a study of OX40 agonist ivuxolimab in advanced cancers. Produced via immunoSEQ multiplex PCR; TCRdb's table is partial and in-frame only. Here the sample spans some 35,000 clones, over 70% being singletons. The sample consisted of CD4+ or CD8+ T cells sorted from blood, taken in a trial of the OX40 agonist ivuxolimab. Receptors originate from an adult with an advanced solid tumor such as melanoma, head and neck, liver or kidney cancer.

The rearrangement links TRBV19 to TRBJ2-1; TRBD2 agrees at 9 bases. CDR1 is LNHDA, CDR2 SQIVND, per germline (reference sequence). The V segment lost 1 base and the J segment 8 bases; nucleotides outside the gene matches: 6. The CDR3 consists of 15 residues. CDR3 in amino acids: CASSIGLAGIYEQFF. CDR3 sequence (DNA): TGTGCCAGTAGTATAGGGCTAGCGGGAATCTATGAGCAGTTCTTC.

The chain couples TRBV5-6 to TRBJ2-3; the D gene is possibly TRBD2 (6 bases). CDR3 size: 16 residues. Germline-derived CDR1 and CDR2 are SGHDT and YYEEEE. Trimming removed 4 bases from V and 3 bases from J, with 18 bases in between. DNA of the CDR3: TGTGCCAGCAGCCCGTTTGGGGGAGGTAGAACAGATACGCAGTATTTT. It codes for CASSPFGGGRTDTQYF.

The chain recombines TRBV5-6 with TRBJ1-2, with TRBD1 identical over 10 bases. CDR1 and CDR2 from the germline V gene are SGHDT and YYEEEE. V lost 4 bases to trimming and J lost 6 bases; unmatched junction nucleotides: 12. The CDR3 sequence is 16 residues long. The CDR3 bases are TGTGCCAGCAGCGAGGGTCTCCGGGACAGGGGAGATGGCTACACCTTC. It codes for CASSEGLRDRGDGYTF.

This rearrangement joins TRBV5-4 to TRBJ2-7; 8 bases agree with TRBD2. Unmatched junction bases numbered 6, after V lost 4 bases and J lost 0 bases. Germline assignment: CDR1 SGHNT and CDR2 YYREEE (reference sequence). This CDR3 has 15 amino acids. The CDR3 loop reads CASSPGGGRSYEQYF. The CDR3 region has the DNA TGTGCCAGCAGCCCCGGGGGGGGGCGCTCCTACGAGCAGTACTTC.

The chain combines TRBV30 with TRBJ1-4; D not certain. Looked up from germline, CDR1 is GTSNPN and CDR2 is SVGIG (reference sequence). Between the trimmed V and J ends, which lost 0 bases and 5 bases, there was a span of 13 bases. This CDR3 spans 15 amino acids. CDR3 DNA sequence: TGTGCCTGGAGTGTACAAATTGGGCCGAATGAAAAACTGTTTTTT. As protein: CAWSVQIGPNEKLFF.

This sequence joins TRBV7-6 and TRBJ1-4; D unresolved. The CDR3 has 14 amino acids. The germline CDR1 and CDR2 sequences are SGHVS and FNYEAQ. Trimming removed 2 bases at V and 8 bases at J, with 12 bases between. The CDR3 DNA is TGTGCCAGCAGCTTAAAGGGAAAGGTAGAAAAACTGTTTTTT. This translates into CASSLKGKVEKLFF.

V and J are TRBV30 and TRBJ2-3; 8 bases are a match to TRBD1. The trim removed 3 bases at V and 6 bases at J, leaving 8 bases unmatched. The CDR3 contains 14 residues. Germline CDR1 and CDR2: GTSNPN and SVGIG (reference sequence). CDR3 DNA: TGTGCCTGGAGCCAGGGGGCGACTTTCGATACGCAGTATTTT. Its translation: CAWSQGATFDTQYF.

The J gene is TRBJ2-7, the V gene TRBV6-1; a weak D match, TRBD1 (6 bases). V dropped 3 bases and J dropped 1 base, with 13 bases sitting between them. CDR3 size: 15 residues. Germline CDR1 and CDR2: MNHNS and SASEGT. The CDR3 nucleotides read TGTGCCAGCAGTGATTCAGGGGTAGGGTCCTACGAGCAGTACTTC. This encodes CASSDSGVGSYEQYF.

The rearrangement links TRBV14 to TRBJ2-1; D may be TRBD1 or TRBD2 (5 bases each). Deletions cut 1 base from V and 0 bases from J, with 10 bases between. The CDR3 contains 16 residues. Germline CDR1 SGHDN, CDR2 FVKESK. The CDR3 DNA reads TGTGCCAGCAGCCAAGTTGGGACCGGCTCCTACAATGAGCAGTTCTTC. This codes for CASSQVGTGSYNEQFF.

V is TRBV6-1 and J is TRBJ1-1; no clear D. V was pared by 2 bases and J by 1 base, with 5 bases between. CDR3 length: 13 amino acids. From germline, CDR1 is MNHNS and CDR2 SASEGT. The CDR3 coding sequence is TGTGCCAGCAGTGAATTGAGGAACACTGAAGCTTTCTTT. Protein product: CASSELRNTEAFF.

The chain employs TRBV28 and TRBJ1-1; the D gene is possibly TRBD1 (6 bases). Germline-derived CDR1 and CDR2 are MDHEN and SYDVKM. This CDR3 is built from 12 residues. Trimming left V 5 bases short and J 6 bases short, with 10 bases between. CDR3 loop: CASSLAGAEAFF. CDR3 nucleotides: TGTGCCAGCAGTCTTGCAGGGGCTGAAGCTTTCTTT.

This clone was counted between two and nine times. The chain links TRBV27 to TRBJ1-1; 7 bases fit TRBD1. Germline CDR1 MNHEY, CDR2 SMNVEV (reference sequence). Germline trimming cut 5 bases from V and 11 bases from J; bases unmatched to any gene: 8. The CDR3 covers 12 residues. This CDR3 is CASSRQRGPAFF. Here the CDR3 DNA reads TGTGCCAGCAGTAGACAGAGGGGGCCGGCTTTCTTT.

The V gene is TRBV28, the J gene TRBJ1-2; 7 bases are a match to TRBD1. The CDR3 is 14 residues long. Germline CDR1 reads MDHEN; CDR2 reads SYDVKM. Trimming at V came to 5 bases and at J to 2 bases, leaving 5 bases not matched to a gene. CDR3 region: CASSVGQPNYGYTF. Written as DNA, the CDR3 is TGTGCCAGCAGTGTGGGACAGCCAAACTATGGCTACACCTTC.

The chain combines TRBV7-2 with TRBJ2-7; D is undetermined. This CDR3 is built from 13 residues. The germline V gene has CDR1 SGHTA and CDR2 FQGNSA. Trimming took off 5 bases at V and 5 bases at J, with 13 bases between the two ends. In DNA form, the CDR3 reads TGTGCCAGCAGCGCACCCGGATCGCACGAGCAGTACTTC. As protein: CASSAPGSHEQYF.

The chain is built from TRBV7-9 and TRBJ2-3; D not resolved. The germline V gene has CDR1 SEHNR and CDR2 FQNEAQ (reference sequence). The CDR3 totals 13 residues. V dropped 3 bases and J dropped 6 bases, with 10 bases sitting between them. CDR3 coding DNA: TGTGCCAGCAGCTTTCAGCTGCAGGATACGCAGTATTTT. The encoded protein is CASSFQLQDTQYF.

The chain joins TRBV7-9 to TRBJ2-5; D perhaps matches TRBD2 (5 bases). The length of the CDR3 is 14 residues. CDR1 is SEHNR and CDR2 is FQNEAQ in the germline V gene (reference sequence). V was shortened by 5 bases and J by 4 bases, with 14 bases between the two germline ends. The CDR3 coding sequence is TGTGCCAGCAGCACCATCAAGCGGACAGAGACCCAGTACTTC. This translates into CASSTIKRTETQYF.

This clone was seen only a few times. V and J are TRBV12-5 and TRBJ1-2; tentatively, D is TRBD1 (5 bases). The CDR3 has 15 residues. Germline loops: CDR1 LGHNT, CDR2 FRNRAP. V was clipped by 0 bases and J by 4 bases, with 12 bases between them. DNA for the CDR3: TGTGCTAGTGGTTTGGTACGTCCAGGGACCTATGGCTACACCTTC. Amino acids: CASGLVRPGTYGYTF.

The chain uses TRBV28 and TRBJ1-4, with D uncertain. Trimming removed 3 bases from V and 10 bases from J, with 15 bases in between. Germline CDR1 and CDR2: MDHEN and SYDVKM. This CDR3 has 14 amino acids. The CDR3 protein is CASSLVTQTRKLFF. CDR3 nucleotide sequence: TGTGCCAGCAGTTTGGTTACACAAACTAGAAAACTGTTTTTT. The complete variable domain, with remaining parts taken from reference TRBV28 and TRBJ1-4, reads DVKVTQSSRYLVKRTGEKVFLECVQDMDHENMFWYRQDPGLGLRLIYFSYDVKMKEKGDIPEGYSVSREKKERFSLILESASTNQTSMYLCASSLVTQTRKLFFGSGTQLSVL.

This rearrangement joins TRBV27 to TRBJ2-6; D is possibly TRBD1 (6 bases). The length of the CDR3 is 15 residues. The germline V gene encodes CDR1 MNHEY and CDR2 SMNVEV (reference sequence). With 5 bases removed from V and 2 bases from J, the gap between germline ends came to 10 bases. CDR3 loop: CASSVQGPGANVLTF. The CDR3 coding sequence is TGTGCCAGCAGTGTCCAGGGGCCTGGGGCCAACGTCCTGACTTTC. The whole variable domain, filled in from reference TRBV27 and TRBJ2-6, reads EAQVTQNPRYLITVTGKKLTVTCSQNMNHEYMSWYRQDPGLGLRQIYYSMNVEVTDKGDVPEGYKVSRKEKRNFPLILESPSPNQTSLYFCASSVQGPGANVLTFGAGSRLTVL.

The chain combines TRBV9 with TRBJ2-3; no reliable D call. Trimming shortened V by 3 bases and J by 1 base, and 15 bases separated the two germline ends. CDR1 is SGDLS and CDR2 is YYNGEE in the germline V gene. The CDR3 runs 16 residues. This CDR3 reads CASSGGPQYGTDTQYF. CDR3 DNA: TGTGCCAGCAGCGGCGGACCCCAGTATGGCACAGATACGCAGTATTTT.

V and J are TRBV28 and TRBJ1-4, with D unclear. The V end lost 9 bases, the J end lost 10 bases, and 15 bases lay between the germline ends. Germline values: CDR1 MDHEN, CDR2 SYDVKM. The CDR3 runs 12 residues. The CDR3 reads CASMRPRGKLFF. The CDR3 DNA is TGTGCCAGTATGCGTCCCCGCGGAAAACTGTTTTTT. Full variable domain (remainder filled in from reference TRBV28 and TRBJ1-4): DVKVTQSSRYLVKRTGEKVFLECVQDMDHENMFWYRQDPGLGLRLIYFSYDVKMKEKGDIPEGYSVSREKKERFSLILESASTNQTSMYLCASMRPRGKLFFGSGTQLSVL.